The 29 T cell receptor beta chains listed next were all sequenced from one sample in a study of immune evolution from preneoplasia to lung adenocarcinoma. Sequencing used immunoSEQ multiplex PCR; TCRdb keeps in-frame clones, though not all of them. The sample has about 5,600 clones, about 73% seen once; the top ten hold approximately 9.1%. The sequenced material came from FFPE lung adenocarcinoma in situ tissue. The receptors here all came from a person aged 55-80 years with lung adenocarcinoma.

In DNA, the CDR3 is TGTGCCAGCAGCTTAGTCGCGGGTTCAGGCAATCAGCCCCAGCATTTT. Translated: CASSLVAGSGNQPQHF. This chain uses TRBV7-2 with TRBJ1-5; D gene unclear. This CDR3 is 16 amino acids long. Germline CDR1 SGHTA, CDR2 FQGNSA. V dropped 1 base and J dropped 2 bases, with 12 bases sitting between them.

The V call is TRBV7-9, the J call TRBJ1-1; 10 positions match TRBD1. With V trimmed by 5 bases and J by 10 bases, 13 bases remained unmatched. This CDR3 has 15 residues. CDR1 and CDR2 (germline): SEHNR, FQNEAQ (reference sequence). The CDR3 sequence: CASSSTGGTGDGAFF. The CDR3 DNA is TGTGCCAGCAGCAGTACCGGTGGGACAGGGGACGGAGCTTTCTTT.

The rearrangement uses TRBV7-8 and TRBJ2-3, with D perhaps matching TRBD1 (6 bases). Trimming stripped 1 base from V and 3 bases from J, with 11 bases between. This CDR3 region has 15 residues. The germline V gene encodes CDR1 SGHVS and CDR2 FQNEAQ. CDR3 sequence: CASSLGRQGTDTQYF. CDR3 DNA sequence: TGTGCCAGCAGCTTAGGAAGGCAGGGGACAGATACGCAGTATTTT.

The chain couples TRBV20-1 to TRBJ2-1; D not resolved. Germline V gene data show CDR1 as DFQATT and CDR2 as SNEGSKA (reference sequence). The CDR3 totals 11 residues. The V end lost 5 bases, the J end lost 3 bases, and 5 bases lay between the germline ends. The CDR3 DNA follows: TGCAGTGCTTCAGTCTACAATGAGCAGTTCTTC. As protein: CSASVYNEQFF.

The rearrangement joins TRBV6-5 to TRBJ1-4; the match to TRBD1 covers 9 bases. This CDR3 comprises 13 residues. CDR1 and CDR2 (germline): MNHEY, SVGAGI. V lost 8 bases and J lost 10; bases outside the gene matches: 8. The CDR3 DNA is TGTGCCAGCTCAGGGACAGGGAAGGGAAAACTGTTTTTT. Translated: CASSGTGKGKLFF.

This clone was seen a handful of times. The chain links TRBV18 to TRBJ2-7; the D is unclear. The germline V gene has CDR1 KGHSH and CDR2 LQKENI. Trimming removed 4 bases at V and 5 bases at J, with 15 bases between. CDR3 length: 14 amino acids. CDR3 sequence reads: CASSHPVVPHEQYF. The CDR3 nucleotides are TGTGCCAGCTCACACCCAGTCGTTCCCCACGAGCAGTACTTC.

This clone has just one count. The chain employs TRBV11-2 and TRBJ2-1; D perhaps matches TRBD2 (5 bases). Germline V lookup: CDR1 SGHAT, CDR2 FQNNGV. The CDR3 is 13 amino acids. The ends were cut back, 6 bases at V and 4 bases at J, with 10 bases in the middle. CDR3 nucleotides: TGTGCCAGCAGTGAGGGCTTTTACAATGAGCAGTTCTTC. It yields the protein CASSEGFYNEQFF. Combining the CDR3 with reference TRBV11-2 and TRBJ2-1 gives the whole variable domain EAGVAQSPRYKIIEKRQSVAFWCNPISGHATLYWYQQILGQGPKLLIQFQNNGVVDDSQLPKDRFSAERLKGVDSTLKIQPAKLEDSAVYLCASSEGFYNEQFFGPGTRLTVL.

This chain uses TRBV7-9 with TRBJ1-2; TRBD1 agrees at 10 bases. Trimming cost V 5 bases and J 4 bases; bases outside gene matches: 7. Looked up from germline, CDR1 is SEHNR and CDR2 is FQNEAQ (reference sequence). The length of the CDR3 is 15 residues. The CDR3 sequence: CASSAGTGVRYGYTF. DNA of the CDR3: TGTGCCAGCAGCGCAGGGACAGGGGTTCGCTATGGCTACACCTTC. Based on the CDR3 plus reference TRBV7-9 and TRBJ1-2, the full variable domain is DTGVSQNPRHKITKRGQNVTFRCDPISEHNRLYWYRQTLGQGPEFLTYFQNEAQLEKSRLLSDRFSAERPKGSFSTLEIQRTEQGDSAMYLCASSAGTGVRYGYTFGSGTRLTVV.

J is TRBJ2-3 and V is TRBV4-1, with D unresolved. This CDR3 is built from 13 residues. CDR1 and CDR2 from the germline V gene are MGHRA and YSYEKL. V lost 3 bases to trimming and J lost 5 bases, with 9 bases between them. The CDR3 DNA reads as TGCGCCAGCAGCCACGTCTCCGGAGATACGCAGTATTTT. Encoded protein: CASSHVSGDTQYF.

The rearrangement joins TRBV6-5 to TRBJ1-2, with D unresolved. The V and J ends lost 6 bases and 7 bases respectively, with 15 bases between them. CDR1 is MNHEY and CDR2 is SVGAGI in the germline V gene. CDR3 length equals 13 residues. The DNA of the CDR3 is TGTGCCAGCAGCCTACTAGGTTCGGGTGGCTACACCTTC. Protein product: CASSLLGSGGYTF.

The gene calls are TRBV2 and TRBJ2-7, with 7 bases lining up with TRBD1. The germline CDR1 and CDR2 sequences are SNHLY and FYNNEI. The CDR3 totals 13 residues. V lost 6 bases and J lost 4; bases outside the gene matches: 6. The DNA for the CDR3 is TGTGCCAGCAGCCAGAACAGGGGTTACGAGCAGTACTTC. As protein: CASSQNRGYEQYF.

The chain combines TRBV7-2 with TRBJ1-1; D is perhaps TRBD1 (5 bases). The CDR3 consists of 13 residues. Germline CDR1 SGHTA, CDR2 FQGNSA. The V end was cut by 4 bases, the J end by 11 bases, with 17 bases between. The DNA of the CDR3 is TGTGCCAGCAGCTCTGACCCGGGGCTAAAGGCTTTCTTT. Protein product: CASSSDPGLKAFF. The variable domain in full, completed from reference TRBV7-2 and TRBJ1-1, reads GAGVSQSPSNKVTEKGKDVELRCDPISGHTALYWYRQSLGQGLEFLIYFQGNSAPDKSGLPSDRFSAERTGGSVSTLTIQRTQQEDSAVYLCASSSDPGLKAFFGQGTRLTVV.

J is TRBJ1-2 and V is TRBV5-1; 8 positions match TRBD1. Trimming took 0 bases from V and 2 from J; bases not matched to a gene: 3. CDR3 length: 15 residues. From germline, CDR1 is SGHRS and CDR2 YFSETQ. The CDR3 loop reads CASSLGQGLNYGYTF. CDR3 bases: TGCGCCAGCAGCTTGGGACAGGGGTTGAACTATGGCTACACCTTC. The entire variable domain, with the rest obtained from reference TRBV5-1 and TRBJ1-2, is as follows: KAGVTQTPRYLIKTRGQQVTLSCSPISGHRSVSWYQQTPGQGLQFLFEYFSETQRNKGNFPGRFSGRQFSNSRSEMNVSTLELGDSALYLCASSLGQGLNYGYTFGSGTRLTVV.

The J gene is TRBJ2-5, the V gene TRBV5-1; D perhaps matches TRBD2 (6 bases). V was clipped by 7 bases and J by 5 bases, with 12 bases between them. This CDR3 has 12 residues. Looked up from germline, CDR1 is SGHRS and CDR2 is YFSETQ. CDR3 in DNA: TGCGCCAGCGTGGGGGAGGCGGAGACCCAGTACTTC. Its protein is CASVGEAETQYF.

The chain couples TRBV6-1 to TRBJ2-7, with 8 positions matching TRBD1. V shed 6 bases and J 2 bases; nucleotides not matched to a gene: 9. Germline CDR1 is MNHNS and CDR2 is SASEGT. There are 15 residues in the CDR3. Here the CDR3 DNA reads TGTGCCAGCAGCGAGCCGGGACAGGTTCCCTACGAGCAGTACTTC. This gives the protein CASSEPGQVPYEQYF.

This clone has a single count. The chain is built from TRBV5-1 and TRBJ2-1; no definite D call. Trimming removed 0 bases from V and 5 bases from J, with 6 bases in between. Looked up from germline, CDR1 is SGHRS and CDR2 is YFSETQ. This CDR3 is 13 amino acids long. This CDR3 is CASSLGFNNEQFF. CDR3 bases: TGCGCCAGCAGCTTGGGGTTTAACAATGAGCAGTTCTTC.

This clone was observed a handful of times. The chain uses TRBV28 and TRBJ1-1; no definite D call. The ends were cut back, 8 bases at V and 0 bases at J, with 10 bases in the middle. CDR3 length equals 13 residues. The germline V gene encodes CDR1 MDHEN and CDR2 SYDVKM. For the CDR3, the DNA is TGTGCCAGCTTCGGGTCCCTGAACACTGAAGCTTTCTTT. Translating it yields CASFGSLNTEAFF.

The chain combines TRBV14 with TRBJ2-1; D gene ambiguous. Deletions cut 5 bases from V and 7 bases from J, with 6 bases between. The germline V gene encodes CDR1 SGHDN and CDR2 FVKESK. The CDR3 is 11 amino acids. CDR3 DNA sequence: TGTGCCAGCAGCTTTTCGAATGAGCAGTTCTTC. It specifies CASSFSNEQFF.

The chain links TRBV10-3 to TRBJ2-7; 8 nucleotides agree with TRBD1. This CDR3 region has 14 residues. V shed 5 bases and J 5 bases; nucleotides not matched to a gene: 8. Per germline, CDR1 ENHRY and CDR2 SYGVKD. The CDR3 sequence is CAISTGGRPDEQYF. In nucleotides, the CDR3 is TGTGCCATCAGTACAGGGGGGCGGCCTGACGAGCAGTACTTC.

The genes are TRBV4-1 and TRBJ1-2; D is possibly TRBD1 (6 bases). V lost 1 base and J lost 0, with 6 bases in between. CDR3 length: 14 amino acids. Germline CDR1 is MGHRA and CDR2 is YSYEKL. This CDR3 is CASSQGTANYGYTF. The CDR3 nucleotides are TGCGCCAGCAGCCAAGGGACAGCTAACTATGGCTACACCTTC.

This clone was observed a few times. V and J are TRBV5-5 and TRBJ2-6, with D uncertain. CDR1 SGHKS and CDR2 YYEKEE come from the germline V gene (reference sequence). Trimming pared 5 bases from V and 2 bases from J, leaving 5 bases between. This CDR3 has 13 residues. CDR3 region: CASRLPGANVLTF. Written as DNA, the CDR3 is TGTGCCAGCAGGCTTCCTGGGGCCAACGTCCTGACTTTC.

The rearrangement links TRBV7-6 to TRBJ2-2; 7 nucleotides line up with TRBD1. The germline CDR1 and CDR2 sequences are SGHVS and FNYEAQ. The CDR3 runs to 14 residues. With 6 bases clipped from V and 3 bases from J, the junction kept 4 bases outside the gene matches. CDR3 DNA: TGTGCCAGCAGGAAACAGGGGTACACCGGGGAGCTGTTTTTT. This translates into CASRKQGYTGELFF.

This chain joins TRBV7-2 and TRBJ2-2; possibly TRBD2 for D (6 bases). This CDR3 has 14 residues. Germline lookup yields CDR1 SGHTA and CDR2 FQGNSA. The V end lost 7 bases, the J end lost 4 bases, and 13 bases lay between the germline ends. DNA for the CDR3: TGTGCCAGCACCCCACTAGCCGCCACCGGGGAGCTGTTTTTT. Translation: CASTPLAATGELFF.

This clone was observed once. The rearrangement links TRBV18 to TRBJ2-2, with 8 bases that match TRBD2. This CDR3 has 15 residues. The germline gives CDR1 KGHSH, CDR2 LQKENI. Unmatched junction bases numbered 9, after V lost 3 bases and J lost 9 bases. In DNA, the CDR3 is TGTGCCAGCTCACCCCTGAGCGGGGGCCACCGGGAGCTGTTTTTT. Translating gives CASSPLSGGHRELFF. Full variable domain (missing parts from reference TRBV18 and TRBJ2-2): NAGVMQNPRHLVRRRGQEARLRCSPMKGHSHVYWYRQLPEEGLKFMVYLQKENIIDESGMPKERFSAEFPKEGPSILRIQQVVRGDSAAYFCASSPLSGGHRELFFGEGSRLTVL.

This clone showed up just once. The J gene is TRBJ2-7, the V gene TRBV2; no clear D gene. The V end was cut by 5 bases, the J end by 0 bases, with 2 bases between. The CDR3 runs to 11 residues. The germline gives CDR1 SNHLY, CDR2 FYNNEI. In DNA, the CDR3 is TGTGCCAGCAGTATCTCCTACGAGCAGTACTTC. Amino acids: CASSISYEQYF.

The CDR3 nucleotides read TGTGCCAGCAGCGCTCGGGGACAGGGAGATAATTCACCCCTCCACTTT. Protein product: CASSARGQGDNSPLHF. The chain couples TRBV7-2 to TRBJ1-6; TRBD1 aligns across 9 bases. V shed 5 bases, J shed 5 bases, and the junction held 7 bases outside the gene matches. Germline loops: CDR1 SGHTA, CDR2 FQGNSA. CDR3 length: 16 amino acids.

The V gene is TRBV7-2, the J gene TRBJ1-1; the D gene is possibly TRBD1 (5 bases). CDR1 is SGHTA and CDR2 is FQGNSA in the germline V gene. The CDR3 loop spans 16 amino acids. V dropped 1 base and J dropped 3 bases, with 15 bases sitting between them. CDR3 coding DNA: TGTGCCAGCAGCTTAGGACTCGGCAGGGAGGACACTGAAGCTTTCTTT. Amino acid sequence: CASSLGLGREDTEAFF. The entire variable domain, with the rest obtained from reference TRBV7-2 and TRBJ1-1, is as follows: GAGVSQSPSNKVTEKGKDVELRCDPISGHTALYWYRQSLGQGLEFLIYFQGNSAPDKSGLPSDRFSAERTGGSVSTLTIQRTQQEDSAVYLCASSLGLGREDTEAFFGQGTRLTVV.

In its sample, this clone was seen once. The gene calls are TRBV28 and TRBJ2-1; tentatively, D is TRBD1 (5 bases). Germline CDR1 reads MDHEN; CDR2 reads SYDVKM. Between the trimmed V and J ends, which lost 2 bases and 1 base, there was a span of 6 bases. The CDR3 is 14 residues long. Here the CDR3 reads CASSLRGSYNEQFF. The CDR3 nucleotides are TGTGCCAGCAGTTTAAGGGGTTCCTACAATGAGCAGTTCTTC.

The rearrangement links TRBV5-5 to TRBJ2-5; 8 nucleotides align to TRBD2. V lost 2 bases, J lost 14 bases, and 14 bases stayed unmatched. The CDR3 loop spans 14 amino acids. Germline CDR1 reads SGHKS; CDR2 reads YYEKEE (reference sequence). The CDR3, as DNA: TGTGCCAGCAGCTTACGGGAGGGTCCCCAACCACTTTACTTC. This gives the protein CASSLREGPQPLYF. Filled out from reference TRBV5-5 and TRBJ2-5, the complete variable domain reads DAGVTQSPTHLIKTRGQQVTLRCSPISGHKSVSWYQQVLGQGPQFIFQYYEKEERGRGNFPDRFSARQFPNYSSELNVNALLLGDSALYLCASSLREGPQPLYFGPGTRLLVL.